What follows are 3 T cell receptor beta chains derived from one specimen sequenced in a study of shared clonotypes between healthy human individuals. Sequencing was performed with immunoSEQ multiplex PCR; in TCRdb, only in-frame clones are kept and a portion is missing. The sample contains some 1.5 million clones, around 97% of which appear only once. Sequenced: naive CD4+ T cells sorted from blood. Subset here: CD45RA+ positively selected. The receptor source for this set is a man aged 25-40 years in good health.

The chain is built from TRBV19 and TRBJ2-3; TRBD1 matches at 7 bases. The CDR3 runs 16 residues. Germline V gene data show CDR1 as LNHDA and CDR2 as SQIVND (reference sequence). V lost 4 bases, J lost 2 bases, and 9 bases stayed unmatched. CDR3 loop: CASSTYPTGPTDTQYF. CDR3 sequence (DNA): TGTGCCAGTAGTACCTACCCGACAGGGCCCACAGATACGCAGTATTTT. The whole variable domain, filled in from reference TRBV19 and TRBJ2-3, reads DGGITQSPKYLFRKEGQNVTLSCEQNLNHDAMYWYRQDPGQGLRLIYYSQIVNDFQKGDIAEGYSVSREKKESFPLTVTSAQKNPTAFYLCASSTYPTGPTDTQYFGPGTRLTVL.

The sample holds one count of this clone. The CDR3 reads CASSQEIMNTEAFF. CDR3 coding DNA: TGCGCCAGCAGCCAAGAGATAATGAACACTGAAGCTTTCTTT. V gene TRBV4-3 combines with J gene TRBJ1-1; D not resolved. The germline V gene has CDR1 LGHNA and CDR2 YSLEER. V lost 0 bases to trimming and J lost 0 bases, with 5 bases between them. CDR3 length: 14 residues.

The chain joins TRBV9 to TRBJ2-3, with TRBD2 identical over 10 bases. The ends lost 4 bases at V and 4 bases at J; junction bases unmatched: 9. The V gene's germline CDR1 is SGDLS and CDR2 YYNGEE. The CDR3 covers 16 residues. The CDR3 DNA is TGTGCCAGCAGCCAGCGGCTAGCGGGAGCCGCAGATACGCAGTATTTT. Its protein product is CASSQRLAGAADTQYF.